This paragraph covers one TCR beta chain sequence. Other DNA sequences from this sample encode an identical CDR3 as well. This sample is drawn from a study of blood T cell repertoires in COVID-19. Looking at the study overall: Some COVID-19 samples were acute and others convalescent; all came from the United States, Italy and Spain.

Authors' processing steps: Nucleated cell counts were estimated from reference gene primer amplification. Profiling relied on immunoSEQ multiplex PCR, and the TCRdb table lists in-frame clones only, not all of them. The V and J calls and clone size were taken over from that table, and D and trimming were inferred from the DNA. This repertoire shows 300,000 to 400,000 clones, around nine tenths found once; its top ten account for 0.95% to 1%. The length of the CDR3 is 14 residues. With V trimmed by 6 bases and J by 4 bases, 5 bases remained unmatched. Germline-derived CDR1 and CDR2 are MNHEY and SVGAGI.

This clonotype was sampled from a woman under 40 with acute COVID-19. Sequencing used PBMCs or T cells enriched from blood (not recorded which). The gene calls are TRBV6-5 and TRBJ1-5; 8 bases align to TRBD1. The CDR3 bases are TGTGCCAGCAGCTTAACAGGGGGGAATCAGCCCCAGCATTTT. It yields the protein CASSLTGGNQPQHF.